The TCR beta chain described here comes from a study of blood T cell repertoires in COVID-19. At the level of the study: COVID-19 samples collected from the United States, Italy and Spain covered acute and convalescent phases. PBMCs, B-cell-depleted T cells, or T cells provided the cDNA or gDNA that made up the material.

The Seattle patients joined while their infection was active and were tracked longitudinally afterward. V was clipped by 10 bases and J by 7 bases, with 22 bases between them. Germline V gene data show CDR1 as ENHRY and CDR2 as SYGVKD. There are 14 residues in the CDR3. Authors' processing steps: Estimated nucleated cell counts came from reference gene primer amplification. This table comes from immunoSEQ multiplex PCR, and its TCRdb copy is limited to in-frame clones, with some not included. The V and J calls and clone size come from that table; D and trimming were worked out from the DNA. The profile shows 85,000 to 100,000 clones, around 88% of them singletons.

Sequencing used peripheral blood. The sequence was collected from a man aged 50 to 59 with COVID-19, enrolled during active disease. The genes are TRBV10-3 and TRBJ1-1; no clear D gene. For the CDR3, the DNA is TGTGCCAACTCCCGAAGGAGGGATGAGGATGAAGCTTTCTTT. Translating it yields CANSRRRDEDEAFF.